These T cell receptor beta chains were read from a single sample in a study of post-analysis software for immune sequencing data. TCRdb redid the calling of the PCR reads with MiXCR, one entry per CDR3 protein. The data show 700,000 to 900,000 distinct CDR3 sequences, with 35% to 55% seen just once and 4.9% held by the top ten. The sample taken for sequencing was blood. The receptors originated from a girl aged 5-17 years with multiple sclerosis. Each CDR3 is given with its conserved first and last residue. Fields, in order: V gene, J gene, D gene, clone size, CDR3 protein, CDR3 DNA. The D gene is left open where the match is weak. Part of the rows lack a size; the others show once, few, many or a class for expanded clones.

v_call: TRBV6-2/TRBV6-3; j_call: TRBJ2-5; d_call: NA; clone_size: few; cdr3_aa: CASSYPDTQETQYF; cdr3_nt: TGTGCCAGCAGTTATCCGGACACCCAAGAGACCCAGTACTTC
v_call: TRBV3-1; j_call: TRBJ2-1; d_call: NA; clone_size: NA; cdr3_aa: CASSQGRAADPYYNEQFF; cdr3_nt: TGTGCCAGCAGCCAAGGGAGGGCAGCGGACCCTTATTACAATGAGCAGTTCTTC
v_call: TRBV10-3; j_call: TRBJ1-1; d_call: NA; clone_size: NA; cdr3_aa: CAISARQEGNTEAFF; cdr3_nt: TGTGCCATCAGTGCCAGACAGGAAGGCAACACTGAAGCTTTCTTT
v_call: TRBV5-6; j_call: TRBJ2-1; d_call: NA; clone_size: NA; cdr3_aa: CASSLEREQFF; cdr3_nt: TGTGCCAGCAGCTTGGAAAGAGAGCAGTTCTTC
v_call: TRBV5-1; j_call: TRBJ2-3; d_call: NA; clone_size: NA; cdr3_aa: CASSLEDPGDTQYF; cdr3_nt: TGCGCCAGCAGCTTGGAGGACCCCGGGGATACGCAGTATTTT
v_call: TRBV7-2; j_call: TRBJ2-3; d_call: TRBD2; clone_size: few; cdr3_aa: CACISGSTDTQYF; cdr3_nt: TGTGCCTGCATTAGCGGGAGCACAGATACGCAGTATTTT
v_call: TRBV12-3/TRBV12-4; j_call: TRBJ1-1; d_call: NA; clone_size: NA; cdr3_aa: CASTLTGPNTAAFF; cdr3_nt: TGTGCCAGCACCTTGACAGGCCCGAACACTGCAGCTTTCTTT
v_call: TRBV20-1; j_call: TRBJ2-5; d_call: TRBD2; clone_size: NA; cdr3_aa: CSAGLAGTQETQYF; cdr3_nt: TGCAGTGCTGGACTAGCGGGGACCCAAGAGACCCAGTACTTC
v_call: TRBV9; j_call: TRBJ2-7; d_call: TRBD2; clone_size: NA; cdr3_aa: CASSAGGAEPYEQYF; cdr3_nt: TGTGCCAGCAGCGCCGGGGGGGCTGAACCCTACGAGCAGTACTTC
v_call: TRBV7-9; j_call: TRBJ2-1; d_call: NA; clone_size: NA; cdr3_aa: CASSSSKNEQFF; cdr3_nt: TGTGCCAGCAGCTCGAGTAAGAATGAGCAGTTCTTC
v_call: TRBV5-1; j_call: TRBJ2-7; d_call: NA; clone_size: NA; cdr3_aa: CASSEGWQGPSEQYF; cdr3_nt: TGCGCCAGCAGCGAAGGGTGGCAGGGACCCAGCGAGCAGTACTTC
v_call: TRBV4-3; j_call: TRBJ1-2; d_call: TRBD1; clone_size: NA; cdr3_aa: CASSPGTGITGYTF; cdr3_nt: TGCGCCAGCTCTCCCGGGACAGGGATTACGGGCTACACCTTC
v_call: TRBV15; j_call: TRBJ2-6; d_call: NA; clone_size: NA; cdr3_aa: CATSRLGGPGANVLTF; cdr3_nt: TGTGCCACCAGCAGACTTGGGGGACCTGGGGCCAACGTCCTGACTTTC
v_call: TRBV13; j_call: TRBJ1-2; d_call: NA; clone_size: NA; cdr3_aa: CASSIGTTGYTF; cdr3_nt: TGTGCCAGCAGCATCGGGACAACTGGCTACACCTTC
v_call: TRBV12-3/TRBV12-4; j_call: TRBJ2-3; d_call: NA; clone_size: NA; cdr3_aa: CASRSGPPGTQYF; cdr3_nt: TGTGCCAGCAGATCGGGCCCTCCCGGCACGCAGTATTTT
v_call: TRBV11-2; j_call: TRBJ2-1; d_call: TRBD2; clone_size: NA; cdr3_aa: CASSRPLIGTSGRLASYNEQFF; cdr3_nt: TGTGCCAGCAGCCGACCCCTCATAGGGACTAGCGGGAGGCTCGCCTCCTACAATGAGCAGTTCTTC
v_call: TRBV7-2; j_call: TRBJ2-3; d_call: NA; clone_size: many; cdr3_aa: CASSLVSDTQYF; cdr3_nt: TGTGCCAGCAGCTTAGTTTCAGATACGCAGTATTTT
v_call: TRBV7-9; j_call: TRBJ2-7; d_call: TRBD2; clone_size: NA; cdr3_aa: CASSLTAGAGEQYF; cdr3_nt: TGTGCCAGCAGCCTTACAGCGGGAGCGGGCGAGCAGTACTTC
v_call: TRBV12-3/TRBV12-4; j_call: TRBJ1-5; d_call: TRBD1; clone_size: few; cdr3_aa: CASSVQGNSNQPQHF; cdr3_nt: TGTGCCAGCAGTGTACAGGGGAATAGCAATCAGCCCCAGCATTTT
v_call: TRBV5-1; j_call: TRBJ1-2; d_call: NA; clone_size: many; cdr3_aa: CASSVGQYGYTF; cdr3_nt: TGCGCCAGCAGCGTTGGACAGTATGGCTACACCTTC